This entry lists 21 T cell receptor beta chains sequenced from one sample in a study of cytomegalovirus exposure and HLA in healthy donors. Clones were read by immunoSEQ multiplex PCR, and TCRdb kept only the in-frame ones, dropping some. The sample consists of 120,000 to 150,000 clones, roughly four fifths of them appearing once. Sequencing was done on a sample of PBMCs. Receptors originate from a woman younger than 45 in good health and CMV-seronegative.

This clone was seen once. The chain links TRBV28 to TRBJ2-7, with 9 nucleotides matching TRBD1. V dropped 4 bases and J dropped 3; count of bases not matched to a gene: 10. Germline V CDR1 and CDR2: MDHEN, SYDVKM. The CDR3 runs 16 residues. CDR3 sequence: CASSWNFRDRDYEQYF. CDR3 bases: TGTGCCAGCAGTTGGAACTTTCGGGACAGGGACTACGAGCAGTACTTC.

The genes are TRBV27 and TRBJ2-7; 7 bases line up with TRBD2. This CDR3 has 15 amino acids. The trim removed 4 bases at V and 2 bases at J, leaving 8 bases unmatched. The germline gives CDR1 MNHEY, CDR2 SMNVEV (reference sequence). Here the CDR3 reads CASSWNSGGTYEQYF. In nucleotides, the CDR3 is TGTGCCAGCAGTTGGAATTCGGGGGGAACCTACGAGCAGTACTTC.

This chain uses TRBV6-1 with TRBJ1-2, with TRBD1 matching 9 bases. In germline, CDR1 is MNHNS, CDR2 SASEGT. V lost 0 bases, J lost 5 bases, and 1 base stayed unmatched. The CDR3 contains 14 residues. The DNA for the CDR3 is TGTGCCAGCAGTGAAGCGGGGACAGGGTATGGCTACACCTTC. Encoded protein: CASSEAGTGYGYTF.

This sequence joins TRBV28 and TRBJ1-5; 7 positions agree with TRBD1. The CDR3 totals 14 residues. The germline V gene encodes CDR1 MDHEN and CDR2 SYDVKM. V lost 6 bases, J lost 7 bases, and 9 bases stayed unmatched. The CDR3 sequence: CASSPDRVWQPQHF. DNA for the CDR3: TGTGCCAGCAGCCCAGACAGGGTATGGCAGCCCCAGCATTTT.

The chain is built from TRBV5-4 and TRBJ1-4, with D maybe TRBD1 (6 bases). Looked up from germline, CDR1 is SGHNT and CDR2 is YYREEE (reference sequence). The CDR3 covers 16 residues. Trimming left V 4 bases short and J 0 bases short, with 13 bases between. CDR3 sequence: CASSSRQATTNEKLFF. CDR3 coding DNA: TGTGCCAGCAGCAGTAGACAGGCAACAACTAATGAAAAACTGTTTTTT.

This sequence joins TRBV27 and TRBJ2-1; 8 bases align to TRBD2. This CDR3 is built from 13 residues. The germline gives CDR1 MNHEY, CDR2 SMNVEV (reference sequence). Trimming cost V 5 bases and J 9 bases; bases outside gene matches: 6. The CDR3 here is CASSRGLGGEQFF. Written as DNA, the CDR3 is TGTGCCAGCAGTAGGGGACTAGGCGGTGAGCAGTTCTTC.

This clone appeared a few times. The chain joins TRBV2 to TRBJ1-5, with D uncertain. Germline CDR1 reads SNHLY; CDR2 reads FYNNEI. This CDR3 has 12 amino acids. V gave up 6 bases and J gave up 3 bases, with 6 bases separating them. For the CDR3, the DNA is TGTGCCAGCAGGGAGGCCAATCAGCCCCAGCATTTT. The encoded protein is CASREANQPQHF.

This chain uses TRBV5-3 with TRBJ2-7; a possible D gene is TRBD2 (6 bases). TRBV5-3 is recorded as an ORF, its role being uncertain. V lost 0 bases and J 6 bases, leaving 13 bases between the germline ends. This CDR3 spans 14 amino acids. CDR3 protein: CARSLGARGGEQYF. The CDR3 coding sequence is TGTGCCAGAAGCTTGGGGGCCCGGGGAGGCGAGCAGTACTTC.

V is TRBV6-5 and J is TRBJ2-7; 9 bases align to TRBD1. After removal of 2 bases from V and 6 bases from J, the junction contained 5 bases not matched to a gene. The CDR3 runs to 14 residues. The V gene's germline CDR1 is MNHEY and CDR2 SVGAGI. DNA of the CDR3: TGTGCCAGCAGTTACAACAGGGGGCTGGGCGAGCAGTACTTC. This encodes CASSYNRGLGEQYF.

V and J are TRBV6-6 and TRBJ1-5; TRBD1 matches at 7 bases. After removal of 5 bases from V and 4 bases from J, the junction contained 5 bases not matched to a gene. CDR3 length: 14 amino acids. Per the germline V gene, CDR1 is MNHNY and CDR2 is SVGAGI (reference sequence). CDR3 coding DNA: TGTGCCAGCAGTCCGAGACAGGGAAATCAGCCCCAGCATTTT. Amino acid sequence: CASSPRQGNQPQHF.

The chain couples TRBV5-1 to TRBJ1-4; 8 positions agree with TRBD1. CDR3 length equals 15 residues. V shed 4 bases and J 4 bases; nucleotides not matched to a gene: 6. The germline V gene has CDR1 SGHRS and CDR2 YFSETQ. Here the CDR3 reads CASSRGQDLNEKLFF. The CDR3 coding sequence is TGCGCCAGCAGCAGGGGACAGGATCTTAATGAAAAACTGTTTTTT.

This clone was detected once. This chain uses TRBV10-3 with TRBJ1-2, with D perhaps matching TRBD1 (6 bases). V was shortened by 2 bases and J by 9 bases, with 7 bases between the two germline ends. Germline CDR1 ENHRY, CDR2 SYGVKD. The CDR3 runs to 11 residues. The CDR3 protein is CAISETGSYTF. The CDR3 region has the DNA TGTGCCATCAGTGAGACAGGGAGCTACACCTTC.

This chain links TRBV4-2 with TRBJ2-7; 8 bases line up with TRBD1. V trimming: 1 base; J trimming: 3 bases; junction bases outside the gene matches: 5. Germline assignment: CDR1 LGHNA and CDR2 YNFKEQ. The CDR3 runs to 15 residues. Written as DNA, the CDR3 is TGTGCCAGCAGCCAAGCCGCCGGGACAGGCTACGAGCAGTACTTC. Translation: CASSQAAGTGYEQYF.

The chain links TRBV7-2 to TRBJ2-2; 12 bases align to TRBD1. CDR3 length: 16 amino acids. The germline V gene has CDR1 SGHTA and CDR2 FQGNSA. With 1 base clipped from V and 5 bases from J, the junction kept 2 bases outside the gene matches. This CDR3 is CASSLGDRGRTGELFF. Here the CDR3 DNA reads TGTGCCAGCAGCTTAGGGGACAGGGGGCGGACCGGGGAGCTGTTTTTT.

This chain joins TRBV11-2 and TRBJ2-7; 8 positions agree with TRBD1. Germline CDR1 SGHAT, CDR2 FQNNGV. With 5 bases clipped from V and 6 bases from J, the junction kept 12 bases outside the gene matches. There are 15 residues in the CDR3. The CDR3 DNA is TGTGCCAGCAGCCTCAATGGACAGGGTTTAGGCGAGCAGTACTTC. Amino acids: CASSLNGQGLGEQYF.

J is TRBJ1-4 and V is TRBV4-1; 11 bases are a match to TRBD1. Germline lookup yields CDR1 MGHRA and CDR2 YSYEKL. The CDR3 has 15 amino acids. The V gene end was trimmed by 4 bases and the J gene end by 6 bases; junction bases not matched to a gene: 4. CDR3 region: CASSPTGQGDEKLFF. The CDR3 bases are TGCGCCAGCAGCCCCACGGGACAGGGGGATGAAAAACTGTTTTTT.

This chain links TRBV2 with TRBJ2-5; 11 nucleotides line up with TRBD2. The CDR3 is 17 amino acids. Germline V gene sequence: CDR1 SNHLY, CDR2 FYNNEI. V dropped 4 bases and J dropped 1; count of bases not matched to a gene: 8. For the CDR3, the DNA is TGTGCCAGCAGTGGTGCTAGCGGGGGGACCCGCCAAGAGACCCAGTACTTC. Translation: CASSGASGGTRQETQYF.

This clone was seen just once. Written as DNA, the CDR3 is TGTGCCAGCAGCCCACACCGGGCTAGCTCCTTCTACGAGCAGTACTTC. It codes for CASSPHRASSFYEQYF. This chain uses TRBV9 with TRBJ2-7; TRBD2 might be the D (5 bases). V lost 4 bases, J lost 3 bases, and 20 bases lay in between. The CDR3 has 16 amino acids. Per germline, CDR1 SGDLS and CDR2 YYNGEE. Looking up the rest from reference TRBV9 and TRBJ2-7 gives the full variable domain: DSGVTQTPKHLITATGQRVTLRCSPRSGDLSVYWYQQSLDQGLQFLIQYYNGEERAKGNILERFSAQQFPDLHSELNLSSLELGDSALYFCASSPHRASSFYEQYFGPGTRLTVT.

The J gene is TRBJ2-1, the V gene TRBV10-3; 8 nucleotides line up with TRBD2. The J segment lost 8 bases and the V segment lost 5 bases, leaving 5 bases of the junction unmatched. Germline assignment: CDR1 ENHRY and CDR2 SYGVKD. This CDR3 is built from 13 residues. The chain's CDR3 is CAISPGGHDEQFF. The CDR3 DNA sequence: TGTGCCATCAGTCCGGGGGGGCATGATGAGCAGTTCTTC.

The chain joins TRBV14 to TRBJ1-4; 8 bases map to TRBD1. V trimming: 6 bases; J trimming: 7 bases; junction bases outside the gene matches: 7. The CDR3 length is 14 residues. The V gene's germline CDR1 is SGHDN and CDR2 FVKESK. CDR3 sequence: CASRRTGFGEKLFF. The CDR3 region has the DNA TGTGCCAGCAGGAGGACAGGGTTTGGTGAAAAACTGTTTTTT.

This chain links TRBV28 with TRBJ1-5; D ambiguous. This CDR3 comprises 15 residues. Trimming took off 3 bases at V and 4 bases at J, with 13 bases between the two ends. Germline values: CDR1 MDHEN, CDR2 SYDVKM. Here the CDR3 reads CASSLLQTGNQPQHF. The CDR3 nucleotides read TGTGCCAGCAGTTTGTTACAGACGGGGAATCAGCCCCAGCATTTT.